This is a list of T cell receptor beta chains from one sample in a study of molecular identifiers for immune sequencing clone quantification. From the PCR reads, TCRdb called clonotypes with MiXCR, one entry per CDR3 protein. The data hold roughly 300,000 distinct CDR3 sequences, with roughly a quarter observed a single time. The sequencing sample was made of naive CD8+ T cells from blood, with Jurkat cell RNA spiked in. Receptor source: a human donor in good health. Some libraries in this study had Jurkat cell RNA spiked in. CDR3s include the opening cysteine and the closing phenylalanine or tryptophan. Each record gives: clone size, CDR3 length, D gene, V gene, J gene, CDR3 protein, CDR3 DNA. D genes are given only for firm matches. Clone size, where shown, is once, few, many, or a class for clones that have expanded.

many	17	-	TRBV5-6	TRBJ2-6	CASSFSQSSSGANVLTF	TGTGCCAGCAGCTTTAGTCAATCTAGCTCTGGGGCCAACGTCCTGACTTTC
-	19	TRBD1	TRBV28	TRBJ2-3	CASSFRQPRTGALPAPQYF	TGTGCCAGCAGTTTCCGTCAGCCCCGGACAGGGGCTCTCCCCGCTCCGCAGTATTTT
many	14	TRBD1	TRBV7-9	TRBJ1-4	CASSLSRGPAKLFF	TGTGCCAGCAGCTTGTCCAGGGGGCCCGCAAAACTGTTTTTT
many	14	-	TRBV4-1	TRBJ2-5	CASSQDLNQETQYF	TGCGCCAGCAGCCAAGATCTTAACCAAGAGACCCAGTACTTC
-	16	TRBD1	TRBV27	TRBJ2-7	CASSLLTHTGAHEQYF	TGTGCCAGCAGTCTCCTAACTCACACAGGGGCCCACGAGCAGTACTTC
-	17	TRBD2	TRBV5-4	TRBJ2-2	CASSLFSGGINTGELFF	TGTGCCAGCAGCTTGTTTAGCGGGGGGATAAACACCGGGGAGCTGTTTTTT
few	16	-	TRBV20-1	TRBJ2-3	CSARGFLTQSLGTQYF	TGCAGTGCTAGAGGATTTTTGACCCAATCCTTAGGTACGCAGTATTTT
once	15	-	TRBV5-1	TRBJ2-7	CASSLTRGAPYEQYF	TGCGCCAGCAGCTTAACACGGGGGGCGCCCTACGAGCAGTACTTC
few	15	TRBD1	TRBV7-6	TRBJ2-3	CASSSGQGAIDTQYF	TGTGCCAGCAGCTCTGGACAGGGGGCTATAGATACGCAGTATTTT
many	15	TRBD2	TRBV7-2	TRBJ2-3	CASSLAFLAGDTQYF	TGTGCCAGCAGCTTAGCGTTTCTAGCGGGGGATACGCAGTATTTT
-	15	TRBD1	TRBV9	TRBJ2-7	CASSASPGTGGEQYF	TGTGCCAGCAGCGCCTCCCCCGGGACAGGGGGTGAGCAGTACTTC
many	13	-	TRBV6-2/TRBV6-3	TRBJ1-5	CASSYPWGQPQHF	TGTGCCAGCAGTTACCCTTGGGGACAGCCCCAGCATTTT
few	13	-	TRBV14	TRBJ2-7	CASSQDAGVEQYF	TGTGCCAGCAGCCAAGATGCGGGCGTCGAGCAGTACTTC
-	12	TRBD1	TRBV5-1	TRBJ2-1	CASSPTGDEQFF	TGCGCCAGCAGCCCCACAGGGGATGAGCAGTTCTTC
-	15	-	TRBV30	TRBJ2-3	CAWGNVAGLTDTQYF	TGTGCCTGGGGGAACGTGGCAGGGTTAACAGATACGCAGTATTTT
few	14	-	TRBV12-3/TRBV12-4	TRBJ2-3	CASSPGQSLGTQYF	TGTGCCAGCAGCCCAGGACAAAGCCTTGGTACGCAGTATTTT
-	17	-	TRBV6-2/TRBV6-3	TRBJ1-1	CASSYSARGGTNTEAFF	TGTGCCAGCAGTTACTCAGCTCGCGGGGGAACGAACACTGAAGCTTTCTTT
-	14	TRBD2	TRBV20-1	TRBJ2-7	CRASRSGRYSAPSF	TGCCGTGCCTCCCGCAGCGGGAGGTACTCCGCGCCGTCCTTC
-	14	-	TRBV21-1	TRBJ1-1	CASSTEDSNTEAFF	TGTGCCAGCAGCACTGAGGACAGCAACACTGAAGCTTTCTTT
-	14	TRBD1	TRBV12-3/TRBV12-4	TRBJ2-6	CASWTGAGANVLTF	TGTGCCAGCTGGACAGGGGCTGGGGCCAACGTCCTGACTTTC
-	17	TRBD2	TRBV15	TRBJ2-1	CATSRTPGLAGDHEQFF	TGTGCCACCAGCAGGACCCCGGGACTAGCGGGAGATCATGAGCAGTTCTTC
-	15	-	TRBV27	TRBJ2-7	CASSPTGGGSYEQYF	TGTGCCAGCAGTCCCACTGGGGGCGGCTCCTACGAGCAGTACTTC
many	15	TRBD2	TRBV5-4	TRBJ2-3	CASHTSGSPTDTQYF	TGTGCCAGCCATACTAGCGGGAGCCCCACAGATACGCAGTATTTT
-	17	TRBD1	TRBV25-1	TRBJ2-1	CANSESGGQGHYNEQFF	TGTGCCAACAGTGAATCGGGGGGACAGGGTCACTACAATGAGCAGTTCTTC
many	12	-	TRBV19	TRBJ1-1	CATLGGYTEAFF	TGTGCCACCCTAGGGGGATATACTGAAGCTTTCTTT
many	12	-	TRBV7-9	TRBJ2-7	CASRDTRREQYF	TGTGCCAGCAGGGACACCCGTCGCGAGCAGTACTTC
many	16	-	TRBV14	TRBJ2-2	CASSQLLSPDSGELFF	TGTGCCAGCAGCCAACTCCTTTCCCCAGATTCCGGGGAGCTGTTTTTT
-	14	TRBD1	TRBV6-6	TRBJ2-5	CASRVTGGTEAQYF	TGTGCCAGCAGGGTAACAGGGGGAACGGAGGCCCAGTACTTC
few	17	-	TRBV12-3/TRBV12-4	TRBJ2-3	CASSSITQTGDTDTQYF	TGTGCCAGCAGCTCCATTACCCAGACAGGAGACACAGATACGCAGTATTTT
-	14	-	TRBV27	TRBJ1-5	CASSNLGGDQPQHF	TGTGCCAGCAGTAATCTGGGGGGAGACCAGCCCCAGCATTTT
few	17	TRBD2	TRBV12-3/TRBV12-4	TRBJ2-3	CASSFGLAGGPRDTQYF	TGTGCCAGCAGTTTCGGTCTAGCGGGAGGGCCTAGAGATACGCAGTATTTT
once	15	TRBD2	TRBV7-9	TRBJ2-3	CASSPRTSEYNTQCF	TGTGCCAGCAGCCCCCGGACTAGCGAGTATAATACGCAGTGTTTT
many	15	TRBD2	TRBV7-9	TRBJ2-2	CASSLSGGPAGELFF	TGTGCCAGCAGCCTCAGCGGGGGGCCAGCCGGGGAGCTGTTTTTT
many	15	-	TRBV27	TRBJ1-1	CASSGPDRQNTEAFF	TGTGCCAGCAGTGGGCCGGACAGACAGAACACTGAAGCTTTCTTT
many	15	TRBD1	TRBV28	TRBJ2-3	CASSFGQGDTDTQYF	TGTGCCAGCAGTTTCGGACAGGGAGACACAGATACGCAGTATTTT
once	15	-	TRBV5-1	TRBJ2-3	CASSFSLGGTETQYF	TGCGCCAGCAGCTTTTCACTAGGTGGCACAGAAACGCAGTATTTT
many	17	-	TRBV4-3	TRBJ1-1	CASSQERWGQQNTEAFF	TGCGCCAGCAGCCAGGAAAGGTGGGGGCAGCAGAACACTGAAGCTTTCTTT
few	17	TRBD1	TRBV19	TRBJ2-5	CASSRSQGAEYQETQYF	TGTGCCAGTAGTAGATCACAGGGGGCGGAATACCAAGAGACCCAGTACTTC
-	16	TRBD1	TRBV7-9	TRBJ1-4	CASSPEQGAPDEKLFF	TGTGCCAGCAGCCCAGAACAGGGGGCTCCCGATGAAAAACTGTTTTTT
few	18	TRBD2	TRBV27	TRBJ2-3	CASSSFLLAGASTDTQYF	TGTGCCAGCAGTTCTTTCCTCCTAGCGGGGGCAAGCACAGATACGCAGTATTTT